This TCR beta chain appears in the sequencing data of a study of neurological immune-mediated disorders. This clonotype was picked up many times. What it recognizes is unknown. TCRdb processed the 5' RACE reads anew with MiXCR; each CDR3 protein has one entry. Here the sample spans approximately 50,000 distinct CDR3 sequences, around 4% being singletons. Study-level results: It was the repertoires of 18 of 34 multiple sclerosis patients that phylogenetic grouping placed in one related-CDR3 cluster, which is a possible signature. Multiple sclerosis was found to have the least TCR clonal expansion, below healthy controls, and HTLV-1-associated myelopathy the most.

This CDR3 region has 15 residues. Looked up from germline, CDR1 is SGHRS and CDR2 is YFSETQ. The V gene end was trimmed by 5 bases and the J gene end by 5 bases; junction bases not matched to a gene: 9. Sequencing was done on a sample of PBMCs. The TCR comes from a young man with multiple sclerosis. V and J are TRBV5-1 and TRBJ1-4, with 7 bases lining up with TRBD1. CDR3 region: CASSFGARGNEKLFF. CDR3 in DNA: TGCGCCAGCAGTTTCGGGGCCAGGGGGAATGAAAAACTGTTTTTT.